This TCR beta chain was identified in a study of T cell changes during pregnancy in multiple sclerosis. Clones were read by immunoSEQ multiplex PCR, and TCRdb kept only the in-frame ones, dropping some. The profile shows roughly 40,000 clones, around nine tenths of them singletons. The J segment lost 8 bases and the V segment lost 3 bases, leaving 8 bases of the junction unmatched. Germline V gene lookup returns CDR1 ENHRY and CDR2 SYGVKD. This CDR3 contains 15 residues. The genes are TRBV10-3 and TRBJ2-1; 9 nucleotides align to TRBD2. Sequencing was performed on CD4+ T cells from peripheral blood mononuclear cells, taken in the first trimester of pregnancy. This receptor was obtained from a female donor with multiple sclerosis, enrolled in a pregnancy study. The CDR3 region is CAISDSGSITDEQFF. In nucleotides, the CDR3 is TGTGCCATCAGTGATAGCGGGAGTATCACGGATGAGCAGTTCTTC.